The 32 T cell receptor beta chains below were found in one sample sequenced in a study of blood T cells in healthy people across ages. Next came a second PCR, run for roughly 7 to 12 cycles, which used a sample-barcoded 5' primer along with a J-beta primer mix. TCRdb re-called the 5' RACE reads with MiXCR, one entry per CDR3 protein. Of roughly 900,000 distinct CDR3 sequences listed, around 46% are singletons. Sequenced: blood. The source is a man younger than 45 in good health.

The chain uses TRBV24-1 and TRBJ1-2; D not certain. The CDR3 is made up of 14 amino acids. The V end lost 4 bases, the J end lost 2 bases, and 10 bases lay between the germline ends. Germline CDR1 and CDR2: KGHDR and SFDVKD. In DNA, the CDR3 is TGTGCCACCAGTGACGGCGGACGAAACTATGGCTACACCTTC. Translation: CATSDGGRNYGYTF.

V is TRBV6-2 or TRBV6-3 and J is TRBJ2-1; a weak D match, TRBD1 (7 bases). Between the trimmed V and J ends, which lost 7 bases and 0 bases, there was a span of 13 bases. The germline V gene has CDR1 MNHEY and CDR2 SVGEGT. CDR3 length: 15 residues. The CDR3 sequence: CASTRGDSSYNEQFF. The CDR3 coding sequence is TGTGCCAGCACAAGGGGGGACAGCTCCTACAATGAGCAGTTCTTC.

Concerning this clonotype: This may stem from a read error, because a much larger clone lies one nucleotide away. The V gene is TRBV20-1, the J gene TRBJ2-7, with 10 bases fitting TRBD1. V lost 0 bases and J lost 2; bases outside the gene matches: 1. Germline loops: CDR1 DFQATT, CDR2 SNEGSKA (reference sequence). The CDR3 covers 14 residues. CDR3 nucleotides: TGCAGTGCTAGAGAGGGGACAGGGGCCTACGAGCAGTACTTC. This translates into CSAREGTGAYEQYF.

J is TRBJ1-6 and V is TRBV11-1, with D possibly matching TRBD1 (5 bases). V dropped 6 bases and J dropped 5 bases, with 14 bases sitting between them. From germline, CDR1 is SGHAT and CDR2 FQDESV (reference sequence). The CDR3 has 15 amino acids. CDR3 protein: CASSRRPRDNSPLHF. As DNA, the CDR3 is TGTGCCAGCAGTCGTCGTCCCAGGGATAATTCACCCCTCCACTTT.

The chain recombines TRBV9 with TRBJ2-3, with TRBD2 matching over 7 bases. CDR3 length: 15 amino acids. Germline CDR1 and CDR2: SGDLS and YYNGEE. The ends lost 1 base at V and 3 bases at J; junction bases unmatched: 5. The CDR3 sequence is CASSVTGLQTDTQYF. CDR3 nucleotides: TGTGCCAGCAGCGTAACGGGACTACAAACAGATACGCAGTATTTT.

V usage is TRBV9 and J usage is TRBJ1-1, with D perhaps TRBD1 (6 bases). V dropped 3 bases and J dropped 3 bases, with 18 bases sitting between them. CDR1 SGDLS and CDR2 YYNGEE come from the germline V gene. This CDR3 has 16 amino acids. The CDR3 protein is CASSAREQGDHTEAFF. The DNA for the CDR3 is TGTGCCAGCAGCGCAAGGGAACAGGGAGATCACACTGAAGCTTTCTTT.

The chain combines TRBV7-9 with TRBJ2-2; D remains ambiguous. Trimming took 5 bases from V and 4 from J, leaving 8 bases between them. This CDR3 spans 13 amino acids. Germline assignment: CDR1 SEHNR and CDR2 FQNEAQ (reference sequence). The CDR3 DNA follows: TGTGCCAGCAGCCCCAGATCCACCGGGGAGCTGTTTTTT. Encoded protein: CASSPRSTGELFF.

The chain is built from TRBV7-9 and TRBJ1-2; tentatively, D is TRBD1 (6 bases). This CDR3 contains 15 residues. Looked up from germline, CDR1 is SEHNR and CDR2 is FQNEAQ (reference sequence). Trimming removed 2 bases at V and 7 bases at J, with 17 bases between. CDR3 DNA: TGTGCCAGCAGCTTAAGGGGGGAACAAGGCTCTGGCTACACCTTC. Its translation: CASSLRGEQGSGYTF.

V gene TRBV7-9 combines with J gene TRBJ2-3, with 8 bases fitting TRBD2. The germline V gene encodes CDR1 SEHNR and CDR2 FQNEAQ (reference sequence). The V and J ends lost 0 bases and 6 bases, in that order; junction bases with no gene match: 5. The CDR3 totals 15 residues. The CDR3 spells CASSLARGGFDTQYF. The CDR3 nucleotides read TGTGCCAGCAGCTTAGCCCGGGGGGGCTTTGATACGCAGTATTTT.

The table lists this clonotype with a few counts. The chain links TRBV28 to TRBJ2-7; TRBD1 or TRBD2 may be the D gene (5 bases each). Trimming stripped 7 bases from V and 0 bases from J, with 19 bases between. The germline CDR1 and CDR2 sequences are MDHEN and SYDVKM. The length of the CDR3 is 16 residues. The CDR3 reads CASNSPGTGLSYEQYF. The CDR3 nucleotides are TGTGCCAGCAACTCGCCGGGAACAGGCCTCTCCTACGAGCAGTACTTC.

The chain employs TRBV20-1 and TRBJ2-4; 8 nucleotides align to TRBD1. J was trimmed by 7 bases and V by 4 bases; bases with no gene match: 6. The germline V gene has CDR1 DFQATT and CDR2 SNEGSKA (reference sequence). The CDR3 consists of 13 residues. In DNA, the CDR3 is TGCAGTGCTATTGACAGGGGAGCGAACATTCAGTACTTC. It specifies CSAIDRGANIQYF.

This chain connects TRBV20-1 to TRBJ2-7; 11 bases fit TRBD2. Trimming cost V 5 bases and J 12 bases; bases outside gene matches: 6. The CDR3 spans 11 residues. CDR1 and CDR2 from the germline V gene are DFQATT and SNEGSKA (reference sequence). The CDR3 nucleotides are TGCAGTGCTTATGAACTAGCGGGGGCGTACTTC. It yields the protein CSAYELAGAYF.

In its sample, this clonotype was seen a few times. The chain uses TRBV11-3 and TRBJ2-7; D tentatively reads TRBD1 or TRBD2 (5 bases each). Germline CDR1 is SGHNT and CDR2 is YENEEA. The CDR3 covers 15 residues. With 2 bases removed from V and 1 base from J, the gap between germline ends came to 12 bases. The CDR3 reads CASSLLAGTSYEQYF. The CDR3 bases are TGTGCCAGCAGCTTACTTGCAGGGACGTCCTACGAGCAGTACTTC.

The chain combines TRBV20-1 with TRBJ2-5, with 8 bases aligning to TRBD1. The trim removed 5 bases at V and 5 bases at J, leaving 10 bases unmatched. The CDR3 length is 14 residues. Germline lookup yields CDR1 DFQATT and CDR2 SNEGSKA (reference sequence). This CDR3 is CSAEGTGEVETQYF. CDR3 bases: TGCAGTGCTGAAGGGACAGGTGAAGTGGAGACCCAGTACTTC.

In the case of this clonotype: A much more abundant neighbour one base away suggests this may be a read error. The chain uses TRBV3-1 and TRBJ2-5, with 7 nucleotides matching TRBD1. CDR3 length equals 15 residues. The V gene's germline CDR1 is LGHDT and CDR2 YNNKEL (reference sequence). V shed 0 bases and J 11 bases; nucleotides not matched to a gene: 12. The CDR3 region is CASSQDLGQYNEQYF. DNA for the CDR3: TGTGCCAGCAGCCAAGATTTGGGACAGTACAATGAGCAGTACTTC.

V gene TRBV20-1 combines with J gene TRBJ1-2; weak D call: TRBD1 (5 bases). CDR1 is DFQATT and CDR2 is SNEGSKA in the germline V gene (reference sequence). V was shortened by 2 bases and J by 2 bases, with 15 bases between the two germline ends. This CDR3 has 15 amino acids. The CDR3 bases are TGCAGTGCTAGACCTGGGGGGACGGAGAACTATGGCTACACCTTC. Translation gives CSARPGGTENYGYTF.

The chain combines TRBV5-1 with TRBJ2-3; D is possibly TRBD1 (5 bases). Germline values: CDR1 SGHRS, CDR2 YFSETQ. The V end was cut by 3 bases, the J end by 4 bases, with 12 bases between. CDR3 length: 14 amino acids. In nucleotides, the CDR3 is TGCGCCAGCAGCTCCCAAGGGGCTCCAGATACGCAGTATTTT. Translated: CASSSQGAPDTQYF.

V and J are TRBV6-2 or TRBV6-3 and TRBJ2-3, with unresolved D. V lost 10 bases and J 7 bases, leaving 15 bases between the germline ends. Germline CDR1 and CDR2: MNHEY and SVGEGT. This CDR3 is built from 12 residues. The CDR3 region is CATTTGWNTQYF. CDR3 DNA sequence: TGTGCCACCACTACGGGTTGGAATACGCAGTATTTT.

This rearrangement joins TRBV27 to TRBJ2-2; D may correspond to TRBD1 or TRBD2 (6 bases each). In germline, CDR1 is MNHEY, CDR2 SMNVEV (reference sequence). The CDR3 has 14 residues. The V gene lost 7 bases and the J gene lost 6 bases, with 15 bases spanning the gap. CDR3 in amino acids: CASKLTGGAGELFF. The CDR3 DNA reads as TGTGCCAGCAAACTGACAGGCGGGGCCGGGGAGCTGTTTTTT.

Ten or more counts support this clonotype. This chain links TRBV4-1 with TRBJ1-2, with unresolved D. The V gene's germline CDR1 is MGHRA and CDR2 YSYEKL. V was shortened by 0 bases and J by 2 bases, with 13 bases between the two germline ends. CDR3 length equals 16 residues. CDR3 sequence (DNA): TGCGCCAGCAGCCAAGATCTGGACCCCGGAAACTATGGCTACACCTTC. Translating gives CASSQDLDPGNYGYTF.

This rearrangement joins TRBV20-1 to TRBJ2-7; 10 nucleotides align to TRBD1. Trimming took 3 bases from V and 2 from J; bases not matched to a gene: 7. Germline V CDR1 and CDR2: DFQATT, SNEGSKA (reference sequence). The CDR3 sequence is 15 residues long. CDR3: CSARTTGQGTYEQYF. The CDR3 coding sequence is TGCAGTGCTAGGACCACGGGACAGGGGACCTACGAGCAGTACTTC.

This chain uses TRBV6-1 with TRBJ2-2; 13 bases match TRBD2. The CDR3 runs to 17 residues. Germline assignment: CDR1 MNHNS and CDR2 SASEGT. Unmatched junction bases numbered 6, after V lost 7 bases and J lost 1 base. The CDR3 protein is CASKGTSGVRNTGELFF. Written as DNA, the CDR3 is TGTGCCAGCAAAGGGACTAGCGGGGTTAGGAACACCGGGGAGCTGTTTTTT.

CDR3 DNA sequence: TGTGCCAGCAGTGAACTAGCGGGGGGAAATACGCAGTATTTT. Translated: CASSELAGGNTQYF. The V and J genes are TRBV6-1 and TRBJ2-3; TRBD2 matches at 11 bases. CDR3 size: 14 residues. V lost 2 bases to trimming and J lost 7 bases; unmatched junction nucleotides: 2. In germline, CDR1 is MNHNS, CDR2 SASEGT.

This clonotype was seen more than once but under ten times. V and J are TRBV4-1 and TRBJ2-3; D is possibly TRBD1 (6 bases). The length of the CDR3 is 15 residues. Germline assignment: CDR1 MGHRA and CDR2 YSYEKL. The germline V and J ends were trimmed by 3 bases and 0 bases, with 10 bases remaining between them. The CDR3 is CASSQPGHSTDTQYF. In nucleotides, the CDR3 is TGCGCCAGCAGCCAGCCGGGACACAGCACAGATACGCAGTATTTT.

The chain carries TRBV28 and TRBJ1-1; a weak D match, TRBD1 (5 bases). The CDR3 extends over 13 amino acids. Germline V gene lookup returns CDR1 MDHEN and CDR2 SYDVKM. V lost 6 bases to trimming and J lost 7 bases, with 15 bases between them. The CDR3 loop reads CASRPPRGHEAFF. The CDR3 bases are TGTGCCAGCAGACCCCCCCGGGGCCATGAAGCTTTCTTT.

Only a few counts were recorded for this clonotype. This chain joins TRBV6-5 and TRBJ1-6; D unresolved. V was clipped by 6 bases and J by 3 bases, with 9 bases between them. The CDR3 runs to 14 residues. Germline V gives CDR1 MNHEY, CDR2 SVGAGI. CDR3 DNA sequence: TGTGCCAGCAGGGCGGACCGCTATAATTCACCCCTCCACTTT. Protein sequence: CASRADRYNSPLHF.

The V and J genes are TRBV6-2 or TRBV6-3 and TRBJ2-5, with a tentative D call TRBD1 (5 bases). V was trimmed by 3 bases and J by 9 bases, leaving 17 bases between them. Germline values: CDR1 MNHEY, CDR2 SVGEGT. The CDR3 extends over 14 amino acids. The chain's CDR3 is CASSYSPTQGAQYF. In nucleotides, the CDR3 is TGTGCCAGCAGTTATAGCCCGACCCAAGGGGCCCAGTACTTC.

The chain carries TRBV20-1 and TRBJ1-2, with D tentatively TRBD1 (6 bases). With 4 bases removed from V and 4 bases from J, the gap between germline ends came to 10 bases. From germline, CDR1 is DFQATT and CDR2 SNEGSKA (reference sequence). CDR3 length: 12 residues. The CDR3 sequence: CSATDSGYGYTF. DNA for the CDR3: TGCAGTGCTACGGACAGCGGCTATGGCTACACCTTC.

The chain recombines TRBV4-3 with TRBJ1-6, with unresolved D. The germline CDR1 and CDR2 sequences are LGHNA and YSLEER. This CDR3 region has 18 residues. The V end lost 0 bases, the J end lost 0 bases, and 12 bases lay between the germline ends. CDR3 loop: CASSQDPTASSYNSPLHF. CDR3 sequence (DNA): TGCGCCAGCAGCCAAGATCCCACGGCGAGCTCCTATAATTCACCCCTCCACTTT.

Only a few counts were recorded for this clonotype. The chain is built from TRBV2 and TRBJ2-7; D is undetermined. Germline CDR1 is SNHLY and CDR2 is FYNNEI. Trimming removed 5 bases at V and 2 bases at J, with 7 bases between. This CDR3 contains 12 residues. The CDR3 DNA reads TGTGCCAGCAGTACCGGAGCCTACGAGCAGTACTTC. This encodes CASSTGAYEQYF.

The chain is built from TRBV6-5 and TRBJ2-1, with 7 bases matching TRBD2. Trimming took 0 bases from V and 5 from J; bases not matched to a gene: 7. This CDR3 is built from 16 residues. The germline gives CDR1 MNHEY, CDR2 SVGAGI. CDR3: CASSYSGRAGNNEQFF. CDR3 sequence (DNA): TGTGCCAGCAGTTACTCGGGACGAGCGGGAAACAATGAGCAGTTCTTC.

The chain recombines TRBV11-2 with TRBJ2-3; D might be TRBD2 (6 bases). There are 15 residues in the CDR3. Germline V lookup: CDR1 SGHAT, CDR2 FQNNGV. V lost 5 bases to trimming and J lost 1 base, with 13 bases between them. The CDR3 region has the DNA TGTGCCAGCAGCCCCCCGACTAGTGGCACAGATACGCAGTATTTT. Translating it yields CASSPPTSGTDTQYF.